This T cell receptor (beta chain) was retrieved from a study of T cell responses to AZD1222 COVID-19 vaccine. The overall study: Investigators merged groups given second doses at roughly 4 or roughly 12 weeks. Overall study results and limits: AZD1222 recipients seropositive at baseline numbered only five to seven. White British ancestry dominated among donors, who included more females, and clonal diversity was possibly underestimated. With dominance at 160-218 and 743-854, vaccine-associated CD4 TCRs spanned spike.

Some clones are missing from TCRdb's copy, which holds only in-frame ones; the method was immunoSEQ multiplex PCR. The data show around 130,000 clones, with approximately 90% seen just once and over 1.5% held by the top ten. The CDR3 covers 12 residues. Trimming stripped 5 bases from V and 7 bases from J, with 11 bases between. Germline V CDR1 and CDR2: SEHNR, FQNEAQ (reference sequence). In regard to this clone: Its antigen is not known.

The receptor comes from an adult in good health. This sample comprised peripheral blood, obtained on day 0 of AZD1222 vaccination. The chain uses TRBV7-9 and TRBJ2-5; a weak D match, TRBD2 (5 bases). This CDR3 is CASSTAVGTQYF. CDR3 DNA: TGTGCCAGCAGCACAGCGGTGGGGACCCAGTACTTC.